These 32 T cell receptor beta chains were sequenced from one sample in a study of blood T cells in healthy people across ages. It was with a sample-barcoded 5' primer and a J-beta primer mix that a second PCR of roughly 7 to 12 cycles was run. TCRdb re-analysed the 5' RACE reads in MiXCR, keeping a single row per CDR3 protein. The sample has some 860,000 distinct CDR3 sequences; 56% are singletons. The material sequenced was blood. All receptors derive from a man aged 35-49 years in good health.

This clonotype was seen a few times. J is TRBJ2-7 and V is TRBV5-1, with D possibly being TRBD1 (5 bases). Germline lookup yields CDR1 SGHRS and CDR2 YFSETQ. This CDR3 is 14 amino acids long. The V end was cut by 1 base, the J end by 2 bases, with 10 bases between. As DNA, the CDR3 is TGCGCCAGCAGCTTGTCAGGGCCTCCCTACGAGCAGTACTTC. Its translation: CASSLSGPPYEQYF.

The gene calls are TRBV7-2 and TRBJ1-2; D gene ambiguous. The CDR3 length is 13 residues. The V end lost 4 bases, the J end lost 4 bases, and 10 bases lay between the germline ends. CDR1 is SGHTA and CDR2 is FQGNSA in the germline V gene. The DNA of the CDR3 is TGTGCCAGCAGCTGTGAGGTCTCCTATGGCTACACCTTC. This translates into CASSCEVSYGYTF.

This sequence joins TRBV20-1 and TRBJ2-3, with a tentative D call TRBD1 (6 bases). The CDR3 totals 13 residues. Trimming shortened V by 7 bases and J by 1 base, and 12 bases separated the two germline ends. Germline CDR1 reads DFQATT; CDR2 reads SNEGSKA (reference sequence). This chain's CDR3 is CSGVGQGTDTQYF. As DNA, the CDR3 is TGCAGTGGGGTGGGACAAGGCACAGATACGCAGTATTTT.

V is TRBV7-3 and J is TRBJ1-6; no reliable D call. The CDR3 extends over 15 amino acids. Trimming shortened V by 2 bases and J by 4 bases, and 9 bases separated the two germline ends. Germline-derived CDR1 and CDR2 are SGHTA and FQGTGA. CDR3: CASSLDGDYNSPLHF. CDR3 nucleotide sequence: TGTGCCAGCAGCTTAGACGGGGATTATAATTCACCCCTCCACTTT.

There are many counts of this clonotype. CDR3 in amino acids: CASSLPPIGIQPSEQYF. In nucleotides, the CDR3 is TGTGCCAGCAGCTTACCCCCCATTGGGATCCAACCCTCCGAGCAGTACTTC. This chain uses TRBV28 with TRBJ2-7; D not certain. The CDR3 length is 17 residues. Germline CDR1 and CDR2: MDHEN and SYDVKM. The germline V and J ends were trimmed by 6 bases and 6 bases, with 27 bases remaining between them.

V is TRBV24-1 and J is TRBJ2-1; 12 bases match TRBD2. J lost 4 bases, V lost 4 bases, and 4 bases had no gene match. Germline lookup yields CDR1 KGHDR and CDR2 SFDVKD. This CDR3 is built from 16 residues. CDR3 DNA sequence: TGTGCCACCAGTGACCCCGGGACTAGCGGGTACAATGAGCAGTTCTTC. Translating it yields CATSDPGTSGYNEQFF.

This clonotype has more than one count but fewer than ten. The chain couples TRBV29-1 to TRBJ2-3, with D maybe TRBD1 (6 bases). There are 16 residues in the CDR3. V shed 0 bases and J shed 6 bases, with 19 bases lying between them. CDR1 is SQVTM, CDR2 ANQGSEA, per germline. For the CDR3, the DNA is TGCAGCGTTGAAGAACCGGGGCCAAACCAGGGGGATACGCAGTATTTT. Its protein is CSVEEPGPNQGDTQYF.

This sequence joins TRBV29-1 and TRBJ2-1; D is perhaps TRBD1 or TRBD2 (5 bases each). The CDR3 is made up of 15 amino acids. Trimming pared 8 bases from V and 0 bases from J, leaving 17 bases between. Germline loops: CDR1 SQVTM, CDR2 ANQGSEA. CDR3 amino acids: CSTSGTPSSYNEQFF. The DNA of the CDR3 is TGCAGCACTTCGGGGACGCCAAGCTCCTACAATGAGCAGTTCTTC.

The chain couples TRBV2 to TRBJ1-1; D is undetermined. Per the germline V gene, CDR1 is SNHLY and CDR2 is FYNNEI. The length of the CDR3 is 14 residues. V lost 6 bases to trimming and J lost 4 bases, with 15 bases between them. CDR3 nucleotides: TGTGCCAGCAGGGAGGTAGGAGGCCCCACTGAAGCTTTCTTT. The encoded protein is CASREVGGPTEAFF.

This clonotype has a handful of counts. J is TRBJ2-4 and V is TRBV7-3; D possibly matches TRBD1 or TRBD2 (6 bases each). The CDR3 is made up of 18 amino acids. The germline V and J ends were trimmed by 1 base and 0 bases, with 16 bases remaining between them. Germline CDR1 SGHTA, CDR2 FQGTGA. The DNA of the CDR3 is TGTGCCAGCAGCTTAAGAGGCGGGGACAACTTAGCCAAAAACATTCAGTACTTC. Translating gives CASSLRGGDNLAKNIQYF.

The V gene is TRBV12-3 or TRBV12-4, the J gene TRBJ1-1, with D tentatively TRBD1 (5 bases). Trimming took off 7 bases at V and 8 bases at J, with 11 bases between the two ends. The CDR3 loop spans 11 amino acids. This CDR3 reads CASTGGFEAFF. CDR3 bases: TGTGCCAGCACCGGGGGTTTCGAAGCTTTCTTT.

A single count supports this clonotype. In this CDR3 the conserved last residue, phenylalanine or tryptophan, is missing, so a read error is likely. The rearrangement uses TRBV12-3 or TRBV12-4 and TRBJ2-1; 11 bases agree with TRBD2. The trim removed 6 bases at V and 5 bases at J, leaving 9 bases unmatched. This CDR3 has 16 residues. Here the CDR3 reads CASRRTGTSGNNEQFL. CDR3 nucleotides: TGTGCCAGCAGGAGAACCGGGACTAGCGGAAACAATGAGCAGTTCTTA.

The table lists this clonotype with a few counts. This sequence joins TRBV29-1 and TRBJ1-2; the match to TRBD1 covers 7 bases. The J segment lost 2 bases and the V segment lost 7 bases, leaving 4 bases of the junction unmatched. CDR1 and CDR2 from the germline V gene are SQVTM and ANQGSEA. This CDR3 spans 12 amino acids. CDR3 coding DNA: TGCAGCGCCAGGGGACAGAACTATGGCTACACCTTC. The encoded protein is CSARGQNYGYTF.

The chain carries TRBV6-1 and TRBJ2-1; TRBD2 aligns across 7 bases. Germline V gene lookup returns CDR1 MNHNS and CDR2 SASEGT. J gave up 9 bases and V 4 bases, and 3 bases lay outside the gene matches. The CDR3 is 12 amino acids. CDR3 nucleotide sequence: TGTGCCAGCAGTGGGGGACTAATTGAGCAGTTCTTC. Translating gives CASSGGLIEQFF.

The V and J genes are TRBV6-2 or TRBV6-3 and TRBJ2-5; the D call may be TRBD1 or TRBD2 (5 bases each). The germline V gene has CDR1 MNHEY and CDR2 SVGEGT. The V gene lost 6 bases and the J gene lost 0 bases, with 11 bases spanning the gap. CDR3 length equals 14 residues. The CDR3 nucleotides read TGTGCCAGCAGCGACGGGGCCGACCAAGAGACCCAGTACTTC. Translation: CASSDGADQETQYF.

This clonotype turned up a few times. The genes are TRBV19 and TRBJ2-3, with TRBD1 identical over 8 bases. Germline V gene lookup returns CDR1 LNHDA and CDR2 SQIVND (reference sequence). The V gene end was trimmed by 9 bases and the J gene end by 5 bases; junction bases not matched to a gene: 10. The CDR3 runs to 14 residues. CDR3 sequence: CASRDRGHVDTQYF. The CDR3 DNA is TGTGCCAGCCGAGACAGGGGCCATGTAGATACGCAGTATTTT. The full variable domain, with the rest looked up from reference TRBV19 and TRBJ2-3, is DGGITQSPKYLFRKEGQNVTLSCEQNLNHDAMYWYRQDPGQGLRLIYYSQIVNDFQKGDIAEGYSVSREKKESFPLTVTSAQKNPTAFYLCASRDRGHVDTQYFGPGTRLTVL.

The chain is built from TRBV29-1 and TRBJ2-2; 7 nucleotides match TRBD2. The germline CDR1 and CDR2 sequences are SQVTM and ANQGSEA. The CDR3 consists of 12 residues. V lost 7 bases and J lost 6; bases outside the gene matches: 5. The CDR3 DNA reads TGCAGCGGTGTTGGGGGGGCCGGGGAGCTGTTTTTT. It specifies CSGVGGAGELFF.

This chain links TRBV5-1 with TRBJ1-5, with TRBD1 matching 7 bases. The germline gives CDR1 SGHRS, CDR2 YFSETQ. The CDR3 runs 14 residues. V lost 6 bases to trimming and J lost 7 bases; unmatched junction nucleotides: 10. Written as DNA, the CDR3 is TGCGCCAGCAAGAACAGGGGACTCGAGCAGCCCCAGCATTTT. This sequence encodes CASKNRGLEQPQHF. Full variable domain (remainder filled in from reference TRBV5-1 and TRBJ1-5): KAGVTQTPRYLIKTRGQQVTLSCSPISGHRSVSWYQQTPGQGLQFLFEYFSETQRNKGNFPGRFSGRQFSNSRSEMNVSTLELGDSALYLCASKNRGLEQPQHFGDGTRLSIL.

The chain carries TRBV2 and TRBJ2-3, with D possibly being TRBD1 (5 bases). V was pared by 8 bases and J by 1 base, with 10 bases between. Germline V gene lookup returns CDR1 SNHLY and CDR2 FYNNEI. The CDR3 extends over 13 amino acids. CDR3 in DNA: TGTGCCAGCGTGGAACAGGGCACAGATACGCAGTATTTT. It specifies CASVEQGTDTQYF.

The rearrangement uses TRBV28 and TRBJ1-5, with 7 nucleotides matching TRBD1. Looked up from germline, CDR1 is MDHEN and CDR2 is SYDVKM. The CDR3 loop spans 17 amino acids. Trimming at V came to 3 bases and at J to 3 bases, leaving 11 bases not matched to a gene. The CDR3 region is CASSFGLGTAYNQPQHF. CDR3 in DNA: TGTGCCAGCAGTTTTGGTCTTGGGACAGCTTACAATCAGCCCCAGCATTTT.

Comments on this clonotype: One junction end does not reproduce the germline sequence, and a read error may be involved. The chain carries TRBV3-1 and TRBJ1-1, with 9 bases identical to TRBD1. The CDR3 has 15 amino acids. Per germline, CDR1 LGHDT and CDR2 YNNKEL (reference sequence). For the CDR3, the DNA is TGTGCCTGCAGCCATTCCGGGACAGGGTACACTGAAGCTTTCTTT. Amino acid sequence: CACSHSGTGYTEAFF.

The CDR3 coding sequence is TGCAGTGCTAGATTGTCTAGCCGCGGGGAGACCCAGTACTTC. Translating it yields CSARLSSRGETQYF. The J gene is TRBJ2-7, the V gene TRBV20-1; tentative D call: TRBD2 (5 bases). With the DNA end fitting TRBJ2-5 better, the J assignment may be wrong. The CDR3 covers 14 residues. The V gene's germline CDR1 is DFQATT and CDR2 SNEGSKA (reference sequence).

Comments on this clonotype: This may be a read error: a much more frequent sequence differs by one nucleotide. The rearrangement uses TRBV10-3 and TRBJ2-7; possibly TRBD1 for D (5 bases). The CDR3 totals 16 residues. Per the germline V gene, CDR1 is ENHRY and CDR2 is SYGVKD. Trimming pared 0 bases from V and 2 bases from J, leaving 14 bases between. The CDR3 reads CAISESNGRAAYEQYF. The CDR3, as DNA: TGTGCCATCAGTGAGTCGAACGGCAGGGCCGCCTACGAGCAGTACTTC.

The V gene is TRBV27, the J gene TRBJ2-5, with D unresolved. Trimming cost V 0 bases and J 6 bases, with 8 bases left between them. Germline V lookup: CDR1 MNHEY, CDR2 SMNVEV (reference sequence). CDR3 size: 13 residues. CDR3 sequence reads: CASSLSRDQTQYF. DNA for the CDR3: TGTGCCAGCAGTTTATCGCGAGACCAGACCCAGTACTTC.

This clonotype was recorded a few times. The CDR3 DNA reads as TGCAGCGTTGATCATTTGACACCGAACTATGGCTACACCTTC. Translation gives CSVDHLTPNYGYTF. The gene calls are TRBV29-1 and TRBJ1-2; D remains unclear. CDR1 is SQVTM and CDR2 is ANQGSEA in the germline V gene. There are 14 residues in the CDR3. The ends were cut back, 3 bases at V and 2 bases at J, with 13 bases in the middle.

This chain links TRBV5-8 with TRBJ2-7, with 10 bases identical to TRBD1. The CDR3 loop spans 15 amino acids. V dropped 6 bases and J dropped 1; count of bases not matched to a gene: 7. Looked up from germline, CDR1 is SGHTS and CDR2 is YDEGEE. Written as DNA, the CDR3 is TGTGCCAGCATCTTCGGACAGGGGGGTTCCTACGAGCAGTACTTC. It specifies CASIFGQGGSYEQYF.

This clonotype showed up just a few times. The chain uses TRBV6-5 and TRBJ2-4, with 12 bases aligning to TRBD1. The germline V gene encodes CDR1 MNHEY and CDR2 SVGAGI. The CDR3 totals 15 residues. After removal of 6 bases from V and 11 bases from J, the junction contained 11 bases not matched to a gene. The CDR3 nucleotides read TGTGCCAGCAGCCCGACCTGGGGACAGGGGGCGTTTCAGTACTTC. It is translated as CASSPTWGQGAFQYF.

The chain has TRBV20-1 and TRBJ1-5; the match to TRBD1 covers 8 bases. CDR1 is DFQATT and CDR2 is SNEGSKA in the germline V gene (reference sequence). V lost 0 bases, J lost 4 bases, and 5 bases stayed unmatched. The CDR3 length is 15 residues. CDR3: CSARDTGTGNQPQHF. The CDR3, as DNA: TGCAGTGCTAGAGATACCGGGACAGGTAATCAGCCCCAGCATTTT.

The genes are TRBV7-9 and TRBJ2-4, with D possibly TRBD2 on 7 matching bases. The closer fit of TRBJ2-7 to the DNA end suggests the J call may be wrong. This CDR3 comprises 16 residues. Germline CDR1 is SEHNR and CDR2 is FQNEAQ (reference sequence). CDR3 nucleotides: TGTGCCAGCAGCTTAGTGGGAGGGGGGCCTTTTGGCGAGCAGTACTTC. Translation: CASSLVGGGPFGEQYF.

The chain recombines TRBV10-3 with TRBJ2-3; D unclear. The CDR3 extends over 13 amino acids. Germline V lookup: CDR1 ENHRY, CDR2 SYGVKD. Trimming shortened V by 3 bases and J by 3 bases, and 7 bases separated the two germline ends. CDR3 residues: CAISDLGTDTQYF. For the CDR3, the DNA is TGTGCCATCAGTGACTTGGGGACAGATACGCAGTATTTT.

The CDR3 DNA reads TGCGCCAGCAGGACAGCCAAAAACATTCAGTACTTC. As protein: CASRTAKNIQYF. V gene TRBV23-1 combines with J gene TRBJ2-4; D ambiguous. TRBV23-1 is designated an ORF whose function remains uncertain. V lost 6 bases and J lost 0, with 3 bases in between. CDR3 length equals 12 residues.

The genes are TRBV20-1 and TRBJ2-5; TRBD1 agrees at 10 bases. Germline V gene sequence: CDR1 DFQATT, CDR2 SNEGSKA (reference sequence). This CDR3 is 14 amino acids long. The ends lost 3 bases at V and 5 bases at J; junction bases unmatched: 6. CDR3 coding DNA: TGCAGTGCTAGTTGGGGACAGGGGTTGGAGACCCAGTACTTC. Translated: CSASWGQGLETQYF.